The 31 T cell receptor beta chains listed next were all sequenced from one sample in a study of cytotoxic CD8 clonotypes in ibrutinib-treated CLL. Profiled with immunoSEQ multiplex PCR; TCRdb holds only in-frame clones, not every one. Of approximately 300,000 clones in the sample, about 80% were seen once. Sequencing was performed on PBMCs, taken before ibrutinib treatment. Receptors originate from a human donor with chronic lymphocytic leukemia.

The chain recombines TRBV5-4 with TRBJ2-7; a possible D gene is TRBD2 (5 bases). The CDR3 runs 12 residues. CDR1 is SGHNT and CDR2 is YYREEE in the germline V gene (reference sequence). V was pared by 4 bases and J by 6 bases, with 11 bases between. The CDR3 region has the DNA TGTGCCAGCAGCCCCGAGGGTTCCGAGCAGTACTTC. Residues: CASSPEGSEQYF.

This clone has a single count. The CDR3 is CASSQGGPGELFF. CDR3 nucleotide sequence: TGTGCCAGCAGCCAAGGAGGACCCGGGGAGCTGTTTTTT. This chain links TRBV4-2 with TRBJ2-2, with no clear D. The CDR3 has 13 residues. The V and J ends lost 1 base and 6 bases respectively, with 6 bases between them. Germline loops: CDR1 LGHNA, CDR2 YNFKEQ.

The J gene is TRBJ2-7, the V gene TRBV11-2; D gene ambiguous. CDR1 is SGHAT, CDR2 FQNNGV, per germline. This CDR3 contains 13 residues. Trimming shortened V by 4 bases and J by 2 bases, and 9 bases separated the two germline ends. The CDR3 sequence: CASSSPLAYEQYF. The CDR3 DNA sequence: TGTGCCAGCAGCTCCCCGTTGGCCTACGAGCAGTACTTC.

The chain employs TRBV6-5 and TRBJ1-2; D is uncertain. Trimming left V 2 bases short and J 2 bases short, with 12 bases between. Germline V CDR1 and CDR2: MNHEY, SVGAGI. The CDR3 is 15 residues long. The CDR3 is CASSYNSGRNYGYTF. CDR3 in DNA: TGTGCCAGCAGTTACAATTCGGGCAGGAACTATGGCTACACCTTC.

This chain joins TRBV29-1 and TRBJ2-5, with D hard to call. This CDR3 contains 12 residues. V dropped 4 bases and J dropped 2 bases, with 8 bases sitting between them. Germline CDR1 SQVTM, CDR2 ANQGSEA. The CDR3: CSVALIQETQYF. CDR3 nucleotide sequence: TGCAGCGTTGCACTGATACAAGAGACCCAGTACTTC.

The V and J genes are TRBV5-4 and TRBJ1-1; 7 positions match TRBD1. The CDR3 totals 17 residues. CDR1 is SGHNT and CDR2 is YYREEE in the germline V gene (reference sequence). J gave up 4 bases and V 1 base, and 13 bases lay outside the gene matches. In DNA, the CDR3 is TGTGCCAGCAGCTTGTATCGACAGGGCATAGACGGCACTGAAGCTTTCTTT. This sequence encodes CASSLYRQGIDGTEAFF.

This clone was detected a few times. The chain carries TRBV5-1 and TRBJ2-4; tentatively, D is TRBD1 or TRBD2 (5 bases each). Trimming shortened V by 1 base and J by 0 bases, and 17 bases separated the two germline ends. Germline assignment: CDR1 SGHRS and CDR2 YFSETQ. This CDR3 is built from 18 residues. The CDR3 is CASSLTPRDALAKNIQYF. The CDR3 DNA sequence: TGCGCCAGCAGCTTGACCCCCAGGGACGCTCTAGCCAAAAACATTCAGTACTTC.

The CDR3 DNA reads TGTGCCAGCAGTGTGGGAGGGGGAATTAGTCCCTCGGGGGAGCTGTTTTTT. Translating gives CASSVGGGISPSGELFF. The chain employs TRBV6-1 and TRBJ2-2, with a possible D match to TRBD2 (7 bases). The CDR3 extends over 17 amino acids. The germline gives CDR1 MNHNS, CDR2 SASEGT. The ends were cut back, 4 bases at V and 8 bases at J, with 23 bases in the middle.

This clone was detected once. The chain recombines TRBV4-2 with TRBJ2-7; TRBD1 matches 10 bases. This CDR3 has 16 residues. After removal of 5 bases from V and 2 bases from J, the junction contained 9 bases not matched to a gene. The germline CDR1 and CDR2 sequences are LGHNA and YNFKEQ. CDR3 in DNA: TGTGCCAGCAGCTCTAACCGGGACAGGGGACCCTACGAGCAGTACTTC. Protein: CASSSNRDRGPYEQYF.

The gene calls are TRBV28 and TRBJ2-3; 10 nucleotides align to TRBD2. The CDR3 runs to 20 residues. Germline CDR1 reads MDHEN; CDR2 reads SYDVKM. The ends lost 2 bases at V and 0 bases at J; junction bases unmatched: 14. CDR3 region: CASSLEPVLTSGRSTDTQYF. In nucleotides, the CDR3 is TGTGCCAGCAGTTTAGAACCCGTTTTGACTAGCGGGCGTAGCACAGATACGCAGTATTTT.

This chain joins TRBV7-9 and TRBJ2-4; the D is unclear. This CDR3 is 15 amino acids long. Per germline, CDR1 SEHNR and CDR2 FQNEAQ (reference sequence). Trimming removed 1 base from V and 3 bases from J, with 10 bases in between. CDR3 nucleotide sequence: TGTGCCAGCAGCTTAGGTGACGTACTCAAAAACATTCAGTACTTC. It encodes CASSLGDVLKNIQYF.

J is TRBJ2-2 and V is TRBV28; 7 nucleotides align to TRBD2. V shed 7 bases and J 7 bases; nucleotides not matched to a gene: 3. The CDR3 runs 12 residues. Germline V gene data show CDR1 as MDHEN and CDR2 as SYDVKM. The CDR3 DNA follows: TGTGCCAGCACCTGGGGGGGCGGGGAGCTGTTTTTT. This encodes CASTWGGGELFF. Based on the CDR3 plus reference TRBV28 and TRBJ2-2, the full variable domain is DVKVTQSSRYLVKRTGEKVFLECVQDMDHENMFWYRQDPGLGLRLIYFSYDVKMKEKGDIPEGYSVSREKKERFSLILESASTNQTSMYLCASTWGGGELFFGEGSRLTVL.

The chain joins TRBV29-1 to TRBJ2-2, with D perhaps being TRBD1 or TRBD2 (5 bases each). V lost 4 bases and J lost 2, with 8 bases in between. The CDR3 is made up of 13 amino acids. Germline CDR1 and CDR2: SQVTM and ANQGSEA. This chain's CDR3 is CSVAGLNTGELFF. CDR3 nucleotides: TGCAGCGTTGCGGGGCTTAACACCGGGGAGCTGTTTTTT.

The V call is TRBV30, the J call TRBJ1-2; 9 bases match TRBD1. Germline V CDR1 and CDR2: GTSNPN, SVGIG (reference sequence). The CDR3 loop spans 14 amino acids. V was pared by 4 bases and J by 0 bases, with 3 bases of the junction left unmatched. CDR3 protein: CAWKGTGSNYGYTF. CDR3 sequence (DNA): TGTGCCTGGAAAGGGACAGGGTCTAACTATGGCTACACCTTC.

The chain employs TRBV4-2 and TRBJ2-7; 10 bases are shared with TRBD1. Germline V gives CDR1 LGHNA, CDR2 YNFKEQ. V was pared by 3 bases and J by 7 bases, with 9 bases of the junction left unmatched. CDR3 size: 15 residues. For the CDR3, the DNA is TGTGCCAGCAGCCATCAATTGGGACAGGGGTGGGAGCAGTACTTC. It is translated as CASSHQLGQGWEQYF.

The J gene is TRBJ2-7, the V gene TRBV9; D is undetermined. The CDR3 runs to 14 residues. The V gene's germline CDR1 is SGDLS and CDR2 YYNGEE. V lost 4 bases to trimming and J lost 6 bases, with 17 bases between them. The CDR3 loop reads CASSPLGLVREQYF. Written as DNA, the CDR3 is TGTGCCAGCAGCCCTCTAGGGCTAGTTCGCGAGCAGTACTTC.

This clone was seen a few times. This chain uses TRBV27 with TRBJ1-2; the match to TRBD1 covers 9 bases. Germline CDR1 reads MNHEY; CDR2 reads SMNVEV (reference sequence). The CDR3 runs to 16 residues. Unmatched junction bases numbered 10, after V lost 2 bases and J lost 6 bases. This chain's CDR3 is CASSLRGTGFIHGYTF. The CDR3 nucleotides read TGTGCCAGCAGTTTACGGGGGACAGGGTTTATCCATGGCTACACCTTC.

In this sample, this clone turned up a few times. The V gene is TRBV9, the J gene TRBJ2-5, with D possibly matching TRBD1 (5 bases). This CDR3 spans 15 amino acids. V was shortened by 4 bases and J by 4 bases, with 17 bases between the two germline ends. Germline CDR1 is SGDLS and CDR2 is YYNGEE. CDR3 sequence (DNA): TGTGCCAGCAGCATCCGACATGGGCAGGGAGAGACCCAGTACTTC. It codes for CASSIRHGQGETQYF.

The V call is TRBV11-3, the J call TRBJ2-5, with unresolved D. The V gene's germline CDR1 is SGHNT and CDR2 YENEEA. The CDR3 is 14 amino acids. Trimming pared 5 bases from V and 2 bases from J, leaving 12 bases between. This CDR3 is CASSLGPSQETQYF. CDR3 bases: TGTGCCAGCAGCCTTGGGCCTTCACAAGAGACCCAGTACTTC.

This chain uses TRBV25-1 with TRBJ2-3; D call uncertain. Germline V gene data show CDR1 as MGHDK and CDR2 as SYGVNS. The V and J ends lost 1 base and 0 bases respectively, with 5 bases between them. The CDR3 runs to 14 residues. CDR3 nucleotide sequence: TGTGCCAGCAGTGAATTGGTTAGCACAGATACGCAGTATTTT. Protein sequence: CASSELVSTDTQYF.

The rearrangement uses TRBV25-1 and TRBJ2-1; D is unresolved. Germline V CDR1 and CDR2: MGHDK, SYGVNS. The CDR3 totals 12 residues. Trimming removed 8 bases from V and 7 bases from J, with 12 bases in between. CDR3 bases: TGTGCCAGCGCTAACTGGCGGAATGAGCAGTTCTTC. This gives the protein CASANWRNEQFF.

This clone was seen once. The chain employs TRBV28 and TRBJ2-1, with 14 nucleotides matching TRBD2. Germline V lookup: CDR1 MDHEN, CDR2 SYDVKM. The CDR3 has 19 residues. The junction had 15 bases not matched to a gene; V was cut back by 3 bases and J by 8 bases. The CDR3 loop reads CASSFLRRAGTSGSDEQFF. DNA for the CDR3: TGTGCCAGCAGTTTTCTTCGGCGAGCCGGGACTAGCGGGAGTGATGAGCAGTTCTTC.

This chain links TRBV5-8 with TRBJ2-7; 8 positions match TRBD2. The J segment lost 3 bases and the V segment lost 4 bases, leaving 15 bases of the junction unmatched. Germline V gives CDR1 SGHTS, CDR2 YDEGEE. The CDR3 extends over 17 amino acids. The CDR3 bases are TGTGCCAGCAGCCCGGATCCGGCTAGCGGGCGGTTCTACGAGCAGTACTTC. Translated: CASSPDPASGRFYEQYF.

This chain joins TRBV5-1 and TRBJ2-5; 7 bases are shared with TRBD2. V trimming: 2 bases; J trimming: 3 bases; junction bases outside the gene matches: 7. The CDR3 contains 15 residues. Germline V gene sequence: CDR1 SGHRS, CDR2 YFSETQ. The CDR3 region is CASSLAGTTEETQYF. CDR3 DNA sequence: TGCGCCAGCAGCTTAGCGGGGACCACCGAAGAGACCCAGTACTTC.

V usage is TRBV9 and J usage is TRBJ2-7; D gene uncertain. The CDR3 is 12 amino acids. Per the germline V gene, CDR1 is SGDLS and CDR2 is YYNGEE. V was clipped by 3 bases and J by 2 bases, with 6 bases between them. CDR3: CASSADTYEQYF. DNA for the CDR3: TGTGCCAGCAGCGCCGACACCTACGAGCAGTACTTC.

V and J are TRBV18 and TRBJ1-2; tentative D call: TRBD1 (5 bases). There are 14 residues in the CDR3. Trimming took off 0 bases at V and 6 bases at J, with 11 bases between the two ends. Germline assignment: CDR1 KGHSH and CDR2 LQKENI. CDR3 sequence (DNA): TGTGCCAGCTCACCACCGTTAGGGGACGATGGCTACACCTTC. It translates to CASSPPLGDDGYTF. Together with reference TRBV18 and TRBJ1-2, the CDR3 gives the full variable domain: NAGVMQNPRHLVRRRGQEARLRCSPMKGHSHVYWYRQLPEEGLKFMVYLQKENIIDESGMPKERFSAEFPKEGPSILRIQQVVRGDSAAYFCASSPPLGDDGYTFGSGTRLTVV.

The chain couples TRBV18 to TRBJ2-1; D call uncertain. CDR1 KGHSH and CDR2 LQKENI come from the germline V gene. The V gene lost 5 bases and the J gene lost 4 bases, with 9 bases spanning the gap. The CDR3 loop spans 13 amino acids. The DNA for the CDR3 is TGTGCCAGCTCAAGTACACTGTACAATGAGCAGTTCTTC. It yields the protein CASSSTLYNEQFF.

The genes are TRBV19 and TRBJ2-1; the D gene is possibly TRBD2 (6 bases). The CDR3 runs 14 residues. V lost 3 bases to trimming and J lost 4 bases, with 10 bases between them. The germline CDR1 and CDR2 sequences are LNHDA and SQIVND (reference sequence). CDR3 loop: CASSIWGEYNEQFF. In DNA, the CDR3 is TGTGCCAGTAGTATCTGGGGGGAATACAATGAGCAGTTCTTC.

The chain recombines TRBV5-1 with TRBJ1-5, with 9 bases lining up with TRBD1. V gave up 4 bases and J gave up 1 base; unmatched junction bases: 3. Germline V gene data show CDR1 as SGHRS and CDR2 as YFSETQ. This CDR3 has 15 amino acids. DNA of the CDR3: TGCGCCAGCAGCGCCGGGACAGGGAGCAATCAGCCCCAGCATTTT. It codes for CASSAGTGSNQPQHF.

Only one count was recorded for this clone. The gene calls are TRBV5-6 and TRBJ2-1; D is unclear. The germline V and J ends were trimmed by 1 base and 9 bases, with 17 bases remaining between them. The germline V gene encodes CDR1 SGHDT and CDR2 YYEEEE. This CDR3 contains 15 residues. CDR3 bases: TGTGCCAGCAGCTTGAGGGCCAATTGGGCCATTGAGCAGTTCTTC. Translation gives CASSLRANWAIEQFF. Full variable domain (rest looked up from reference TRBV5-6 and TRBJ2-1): DAGVTQSPTHLIKTRGQQVTLRCSPKSGHDTVSWYQQALGQGPQFIFQYYEEEERQRGNFPDRFSGHQFPNYSSELNVNALLLGDSALYLCASSLRANWAIEQFFGPGTRLTVL.

The CDR3 is CASSIDGGWTEAFF. CDR3 nucleotides: TGTGCCAGTAGTATAGATGGGGGCTGGACTGAAGCTTTCTTT. V is TRBV19 and J is TRBJ1-1; perhaps TRBD1 as D (6 bases). Per the germline V gene, CDR1 is LNHDA and CDR2 is SQIVND (reference sequence). This CDR3 comprises 14 residues. V was shortened by 0 bases and J by 5 bases, with 10 bases between the two germline ends.